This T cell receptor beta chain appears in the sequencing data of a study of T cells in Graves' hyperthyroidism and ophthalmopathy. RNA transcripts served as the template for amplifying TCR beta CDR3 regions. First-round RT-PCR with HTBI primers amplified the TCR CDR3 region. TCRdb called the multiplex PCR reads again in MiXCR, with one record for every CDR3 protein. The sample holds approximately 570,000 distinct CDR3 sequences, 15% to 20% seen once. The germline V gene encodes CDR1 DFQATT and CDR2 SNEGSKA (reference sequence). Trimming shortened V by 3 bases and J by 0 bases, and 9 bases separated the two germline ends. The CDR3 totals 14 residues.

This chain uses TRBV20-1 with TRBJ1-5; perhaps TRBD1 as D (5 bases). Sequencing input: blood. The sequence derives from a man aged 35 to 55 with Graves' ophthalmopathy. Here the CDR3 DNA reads TGCAGTGCTAGGGACATTTATAGCAATCAGCCCCAGCATTTT. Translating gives CSARDIYSNQPQHF.